This T cell receptor (beta chain) was captured in a study of blood T cell repertoires in COVID-19. Study background: Acute and convalescent COVID-19 specimens originated in the United States, Italy and Spain.

This CDR3 spans 14 amino acids. Trimming stripped 3 bases from V and 0 bases from J, with 8 bases between. Germline CDR1 and CDR2: KGHSH and LQKENI. Per the original methods: Quantification of nucleated cells was approximated via reference gene primer amplification. Profiling relied on immunoSEQ multiplex PCR, and the TCRdb table lists in-frame clones only, not all of them. That table is the source of V, J and clone size, and D and trimming were worked out from the DNA. The data hold hundreds of thousands of clones, with more than 90% observed a single time. Participants were placed into cohorts based on the clinical history they reported. Before being deemed recovered, Cohort 3 donors had two negative PCRs, clearance, or symptom resolution. This clone has only one observation.

This chain connects TRBV18 to TRBJ1-1, with a weak D call TRBD1 (6 bases). This receptor was identified in a man in his sixties who had recovered from COVID-19. The sequenced material came from PBMCs or T cells enriched from blood (not recorded which). The CDR3 DNA is TGTGCCAGCTCACCGGACAGCATGAACACTGAAGCTTTCTTT. It yields the protein CASSPDSMNTEAFF.